This TCR beta chain was profiled in a study of patients with pleural tuberculosis (dated by TCRdb to about 2014). CDR1 KGHDR and CDR2 SFDVKD were looked up in the germline V gene. The germline ends are 13 bases apart after V is trimmed by 4 bases and J by 1 base. The cysteine opens and the phenylalanine closes a CDR3 of 16 amino acids. Just the 48-base CDR3 DNA is kept, in frame starting at base 1. These reads were obtained on an Illumina Genome Analyzer IIx. The public reads were quality trimmed at Q25 with fastp and then assembled into clones with MiXCR by TCRdb, keeping productive beta chains. Duplicate CDR3 protein sequences are folded into a single record with the most common DNA and genes. This sample gives 45,000 to 60,000 distinct CDR3 sequences in total; approximately 7.5% of them show up just once. The ten largest clones add up to under 20% of the sample. This clonotype occurred many times. What this receptor recognizes is not known. No quality values exist for individual bases; no much larger clone is one base distant.

This receptor was obtained from a human donor with pleural tuberculosis. The chain links TRBV24-1 with TRBJ1-5; a tentative D match to TRBD1 spans 6 bases. The CDR3 sequence is CATSDHRVGSNQPQHF. The DNA sequence is given as TGTGCCACCAGTGACCACAGGGTTGGAAGCAATCAGCCCCAGCATTTT.